This TCR beta chain was recovered during a study of control samples from healthy donors and cancer patients. Method: immunoSEQ multiplex PCR; TCRdb's copy keeps in-frame clones and lacks some. The table shows approximately 160,000 clones, with 93% occurring only once. V was cut by 0 bases and J by 2 bases, with 12 bases left in between. The CDR3 sequence is 16 residues long. CDR1 and CDR2 (germline): SGHRS, YFSETQ. This TCR came from a woman aged 55 to 70 in good health. Specimen: blood. This chain joins TRBV5-1 and TRBJ1-3; no clear D gene. The CDR3, as DNA: TGCGCCAGCAGCTTGGAAGCTGCAACGGCTGGAAACACCATATATTTT. Residues: CASSLEAATAGNTIYF. The full variable domain, in which reference TRBV5-1 and TRBJ1-3 provide the parts outside the CDR3, is KAGVTQTPRYLIKTRGQQVTLSCSPISGHRSVSWYQQTPGQGLQFLFEYFSETQRNKGNFPGRFSGRQFSNSRSEMNVSTLELGDSALYLCASSLEAATAGNTIYFGEGSWLTVV.